This TCR beta chain was found in a study of CXCR3-negative and CXCR3-positive naive CD8 T cells. The study, taken as a whole, reports: TRB CDR3 hydrophobicity was greater in CXCR3-positive naive cells than in CXCR3-negative naive cells. Naive subsets had comparable surface CD5; TCR strength was inferred from TRB CDR3 properties. Partly lower CXCR3 expression followed cryopreservation, and most assays relied on fresh PBMCs.

About this clonotype: The antigen is not known.

By phenotype, naive CD8+ T cells were CD45RO-CCR7+CD27+CD95-. The method, 5' RACE with UMI labels, was used to prepare the TRB cDNA libraries. TCRdb re-called the 5' RACE reads and shows each CDR3 protein once, DNA omitted. The sample table sets out about 120,000 distinct CDR3 sequences. This receptor was taken from a human donor in good health. Some clones in this sample may be carry-over from other donors' samples. The specimen sequenced was naive CXCR3+ CD8+ T cells from blood. As for subset: CD45RO-CCR7+CD27+CD95- naive CD8+ T cells expressing CXCR3 (TNR3+).

CDR3 sequence: CATSTNRAPNTEAFF. The chain carries TRBV15 and TRBJ1-1; the TCRdb D gene call, TRBD1, has no DNA to confirm it. This CDR3 comprises 15 residues. Germline values: CDR1 LNHNV, CDR2 YYDKDF (reference sequence). Variable domain in full (rest from reference TRBV15 and TRBJ1-1): DAMVIQNPRYQVTQFGKPVTLSCSQTLNHNVMYWYQQKSSQAPKLLFHYYDKDFNNEADTPDNFQSRRPNTSFCFLDIRSPGLGDTAMYLCATSTNRAPNTEAFFGQGTRLTVV.